This T cell receptor beta chain comes out of a study of T cell responses to AZD1222 COVID-19 vaccine. Study-level points and caveats: Per reports, nearly half of all spike-specific TCRs target regions that are unmutated in variants. Spike-wide vaccine-associated CD4 TCRs dominated at 160-218 and 743-854. Repertoire sampling occurred only after the peak T cell response. Seropositive AZD1222 recipients at baseline numbered only five or six.

A word on this clone: Antigen specificity is unknown. Distinct nucleotide sequences in the sample also encode this CDR3.

Germline CDR1 is MNHEY and CDR2 is SMNVEV (reference sequence). The V end was cut by 2 bases, the J end by 1 base, with 9 bases between. CDR3 length: 14 amino acids. Here immunoSEQ multiplex PCR was the method, and the copy in TCRdb shows in-frame clones only, minus some. The sample carries 85,000 to 120,000 clones, roughly 86% recorded once. The sequencing used peripheral blood, collected on day 0 of AZD1222 vaccination. This TCR came from an adult in good health. This chain links TRBV27 with TRBJ2-7; no reliable D call. CDR3 in amino acids: CASSLGVQSYEQYF. The CDR3 DNA sequence: TGTGCCAGCAGTTTAGGTGTTCAGTCCTACGAGCAGTACTTC.